These T cell receptor beta chains were read from a single sample in a study of T cells after yellow fever vaccination. TCRdb reprocessed the 5' RACE reads via MiXCR and lists one record per CDR3 protein. The repertoire has about 500,000 distinct CDR3 sequences, 17% of them found once; the top ten carry approximately 15%. The source material was PBMCs, sampled less than 6 days after the first yellow fever vaccination. These receptors all come from a man aged 18 to 29 who received the YFV17D yellow fever vaccine. The CDR3 runs from the conserved cysteine through the conserved F or W. The D gene is left open where the match is weak. Expanded clones get a size class; other rows say once, few or many, or leave the size out.

d_gene	abundance	v_gene	j_gene	CDR3nt	CDR3aa
NA	NA	TRBV18	TRBJ2-5	TGTGCCAGCTCACTTACGACAGACCCGGGGGAGACCCAGTACTTC	CASSLTTDPGETQYF
NA	NA	TRBV7-3	TRBJ2-3	TGTGCCAGCAGCTTGTCCCCAGGGACGCAGTATTTT	CASSLSPGTQYF
NA	few	TRBV12-3/TRBV12-4	TRBJ1-1	TGTGCCAGCAGTTTACGGGGGGCTACCATCGGAGCTTTCTTT	CASSLRGATIGAFF
NA	many	TRBV7-3	TRBJ2-1	TGTGCCAGCAGCGCAACCGGGGGATACAATGAGCAGTTCTTC	CASSATGGYNEQFF
NA	few	TRBV11-2	TRBJ2-7	TGTGCCAGCACCCTTTCGACCGTTGAGGGTAACTACGAGCAGTACTTC	CASTLSTVEGNYEQYF
TRBD1	few	TRBV10-3	TRBJ2-3	TGTGCCATCAGTGAATCAGGACAGGGCCTGGATACGCAGTATTTT	CAISESGQGLDTQYF
NA	many	TRBV2	TRBJ1-3	TGTGCCAGCAAGGGGGTTTATGGAAACACCATATATTTT	CASKGVYGNTIYF
NA	NA	TRBV6-1	TRBJ2-1	TGTGCCAGCAGAAAGCAGACACCCTACAATGAGCAGTTCTTC	CASRKQTPYNEQFF
NA	NA	TRBV20-1	TRBJ2-3	TGCACCGCTCCTGGGGGGCTATGGGATACGCAGTATTTT	CTAPGGLWDTQYF
NA	few	TRBV11-3	TRBJ2-3	TGTGCCAGCAGCTTACGGGCGGGTATAGCAGATACGCAGTATTTT	CASSLRAGIADTQYF
NA	many	TRBV6-2/TRBV6-3	TRBJ2-1	TGTGCCAGCAACGATGGTACCACGGATGAGCAGTTCTTC	CASNDGTTDEQFF
NA	few	TRBV3-1	TRBJ2-3	TGTGCCAGCAGTTATGGCGGTAATACGCAGTATTTT	CASSYGGNTQYF
TRBD2	NA	TRBV20-1	TRBJ2-2	TGCAGTGCTAATCCTATGGCTAGCGGTTACACCGGGGAGCTGTTTTTT	CSANPMASGYTGELFF
NA	many	TRBV7-2	TRBJ1-2	TGTGCCAGCAGCTCCCCAACAGGGTACAGGTGGGGCTACACCTTC	CASSSPTGYRWGYTF
NA	few	TRBV24-1	TRBJ1-3	TGTGCCACCAGCTCTGGAAACACCATATATTTT	CATSSGNTIYF
TRBD1	NA	TRBV12-3/TRBV12-4	TRBJ1-1	TGTGCCAGCAGCCCTAACAGGGGCGGCACTGAAGCTTTCTTT	CASSPNRGGTEAFF
NA	NA	TRBV7-8	TRBJ1-3	TGTGCCAGCACCCTTCATCGGTGGGGGAAAGGAAATACCATATATTTT	CASTLHRWGKGNTIYF
TRBD2	NA	TRBV4-1	TRBJ2-1	TGCGCCAGCAGCCAAGAGGGGAGGGCCCCATCTGTAGAGCAGTTCTTC	CASSQEGRAPSVEQFF
NA	NA	TRBV5-1	TRBJ1-2	TGCGCCAGCGCCCCAGGGTGGGGGTATGGCTACACCTTC	CASAPGWGYGYTF
TRBD1	NA	TRBV11-2	TRBJ2-7	TGTGCCAGCAGACCTACCGAGGACAGGGGTTCCTACGAGCAGTACTTC	CASRPTEDRGSYEQYF
TRBD1	NA	TRBV4-3	TRBJ2-7	TGCGCCAGCAGCCCCGGGACAGGGATAAGGTACGAGCAGTACTTC	CASSPGTGIRYEQYF
TRBD2	NA	TRBV28	TRBJ2-3	TGTGCCAGCAGTTCGGGACTAGCGGGGGTTAGTACGCAGTATTTT	CASSSGLAGVSTQYF
TRBD1	many	TRBV5-1	TRBJ2-3	TGCGCCAGCAACAGTGGACAGGGCACAGATACGCAGTATTTT	CASNSGQGTDTQYF
NA	few	TRBV5-1	TRBJ2-2	TGCGCCAGCAGCTTATCACCCACGGGGGGCGCGGGCACCGGGGAGCTGTTTTTT	CASSLSPTGGAGTGELFF
NA	few	TRBV20-1	TRBJ2-2	TGCAGTGCTAGTAACAGCCAGAACACCGGGGAGCTGTTTTTT	CSASNSQNTGELFF
NA	many	TRBV12-3/TRBV12-4	TRBJ2-5	TGTGCCAGCAGTTTACGTGCCGAAGAGACCCAGTACTTC	CASSLRAEETQYF
TRBD1	NA	TRBV12-3/TRBV12-4	TRBJ2-5	TGTGCCAGCAGCTTCCCGGGACAGGGACAAGAGACCCAGTACTTC	CASSFPGQGQETQYF
NA	NA	TRBV11-2	TRBJ1-4	TGTGCCAGCAGCAGGACGTCCCTCGTTTTGGGCAATAATGAAAAACTGTTTTTT	CASSRTSLVLGNNEKLFF
NA	NA	TRBV7-9	TRBJ2-7	TGTGCCAGCAGCCCGAGTGCTCTCTACGAGCAGTACTTC	CASSPSALYEQYF
TRBD1	NA	TRBV7-2	TRBJ2-1	TGTGCCAGCAGAACCCTCGGGGACAGGAATGAGCAGTTCTTC	CASRTLGDRNEQFF
TRBD1	NA	TRBV12-3/TRBV12-4	TRBJ1-5	TGTGCCAGCAGCCGGGACAGGGTGGCCCAGCCCCAGCATTTT	CASSRDRVAQPQHF
NA	NA	TRBV29-1	TRBJ1-2	TGCAGCGCGGAACAACAAGGCTACACCTTC	CSAEQQGYTF
NA	few	TRBV20-1	TRBJ2-1	TGCAGTGCTAGAGAGAGGGGGTTCAGGGACAATGAGCAGTTCTTC	CSARERGFRDNEQFF
NA	few	TRBV18	TRBJ1-6	TGTGCCAGCTCACTACGAGGAGGATCACCCCTCCACTTT	CASSLRGGSPLHF
TRBD1	many	TRBV5-1	TRBJ2-1	TGCGCCAGCAGCCCCGGGACAGGGGGAGATGAGCAGTTCTTC	CASSPGTGGDEQFF
NA	NA	TRBV14	TRBJ2-7	TGTGCCAGCCGAAGGCAGGGGACCTACGAGCAGTACTTC	CASRRQGTYEQYF
NA	few	TRBV6-1	TRBJ2-5	TGTGCCAGCAGTCTCTTCCTCGCAGCCCAAGAGACCCAGTACTTC	CASSLFLAAQETQYF
NA	NA	TRBV4-3	TRBJ1-2	TGCGCCAGCAGCTATTCTCGGGAGGATGCTAACTATGGCTACACCTTC	CASSYSREDANYGYTF
NA	few	TRBV27	TRBJ1-5	TGTGCCAGCAGGCCCATGGCAGGGCTCGGGAATCAGCCCCAGCATTTT	CASRPMAGLGNQPQHF
TRBD1	few	TRBV20-1	TRBJ1-2	TGCAGTGCTAGAGTCGACAGGGTGGACGGCTACACCTTC	CSARVDRVDGYTF
NA	few	TRBV2	TRBJ2-3	TGTGCCAGTGTGTTGGGATCCGGCACAGATACGCAGTATTTT	CASVLGSGTDTQYF
NA	few	TRBV5-6	TRBJ1-2	TGTGCCAGCAACCAAGGGGGGACCGGCTATGGCTACACCTTC	CASNQGGTGYGYTF
TRBD1	few	TRBV28	TRBJ1-1	TGTGCCAGCGGGGGACAGAGGAACACTGAAGCTTTCTTT	CASGGQRNTEAFF
NA	NA	TRBV25-1	TRBJ2-2	TGTGCCAGCAGTGAGCCATCCCTGGGCACCGGGGAGCTGTTTTTT	CASSEPSLGTGELFF
NA	few	TRBV5-1	TRBJ2-3	TGCGCCAGCAGCGGGGACAGCACAGATACGCAGTATTTT	CASSGDSTDTQYF
NA	NA	TRBV5-4	TRBJ2-5	TGTGCCAGCAGCTTAGAGAAATACCAAGAGACCCAGTACTTC	CASSLEKYQETQYF
TRBD2	NA	TRBV5-1	TRBJ2-3	TGCGCCAGCAGCTCGGGACTAGCGGGGGGGTCCACCCTCGATACGCAGTATTTT	CASSSGLAGGSTLDTQYF
NA	few	TRBV20-1	TRBJ2-5	TGCAGTGCTGGCCCCCCATCCCAGTCGGAGACCCAGTACTTC	CSAGPPSQSETQYF
NA	few	TRBV10-2	TRBJ1-1	TGCGCCAGCTCCGGGACAATCGCTGAAGCTTTCTTT	CASSGTIAEAFF